The 19 T cell receptor beta chains below come from one sample, sequenced in a study of blood T cell repertoires in COVID-19. Sequenced by immunoSEQ multiplex PCR; TCRdb stores in-frame clones only, minus some. The sample has under 350,000 clones, around nine tenths seen once. The material sequenced was peripheral blood. These TCRs come from a man in his sixties or seventies with acute or convalescent COVID-19.

The chain has TRBV2 and TRBJ1-4, with 10 nucleotides matching TRBD1. V lost 8 bases and J lost 5; bases outside the gene matches: 2. Germline V gene data show CDR1 as SNHLY and CDR2 as FYNNEI. The CDR3 runs to 13 residues. As DNA, the CDR3 is TGTGCCAGCGCGGGACAGGGGAATGAAAAACTGTTTTTT. Protein: CASAGQGNEKLFF. Drawing the rest from reference TRBV2 and TRBJ1-4, the complete variable domain is EPEVTQTPSHQVTQMGQEVILRCVPISNHLYFYWYRQILGQKVEFLVSFYNNEISEKSEIFDDQFSVERPDGSNFTLKIRSTKLEDSAMYFCASAGQGNEKLFFGSGTQLSVL.

The rearrangement links TRBV20-1 to TRBJ2-3; 9 bases map to TRBD1. The CDR3 totals 15 residues. From germline, CDR1 is DFQATT and CDR2 SNEGSKA (reference sequence). V was clipped by 3 bases and J by 4 bases; unmatched bases: 8. The CDR3 loop is CSASSDRGASDTQYF. The CDR3 nucleotides are TGCAGTGCTAGTTCGGACAGGGGAGCTTCAGATACGCAGTATTTT.

The chain has TRBV19 and TRBJ1-2, with D maybe TRBD1 (5 bases). Germline lookup yields CDR1 LNHDA and CDR2 SQIVND (reference sequence). Trimming shortened V by 5 bases and J by 4 bases, and 8 bases separated the two germline ends. This CDR3 region has 12 residues. The DNA for the CDR3 is TGTGCCAGTAGTCCAGGGTTCTATGGCTACACCTTC. It encodes CASSPGFYGYTF. The full variable domain, rest sourced from reference TRBV19 and TRBJ1-2, is DGGITQSPKYLFRKEGQNVTLSCEQNLNHDAMYWYRQDPGQGLRLIYYSQIVNDFQKGDIAEGYSVSREKKESFPLTVTSAQKNPTAFYLCASSPGFYGYTFGSGTRLTVV.

The genes are TRBV5-4 and TRBJ1-2; 10 bases match TRBD1. Unmatched junction bases numbered 6, after V lost 5 bases and J lost 2 bases. Germline V gene data show CDR1 as SGHNT and CDR2 as YYREEE (reference sequence). This CDR3 has 15 residues. CDR3: CASRSGTGANYGYTF. The CDR3 DNA reads TGTGCCAGCAGATCCGGGACAGGGGCAAACTATGGCTACACCTTC.

The V gene is TRBV28, the J gene TRBJ2-2; D remains unclear. The CDR3 spans 17 residues. CDR1 is MDHEN, CDR2 SYDVKM, per germline. V dropped 1 base and J dropped 3 bases, with 15 bases sitting between them. The CDR3 reads CASSLYGLGQDTGELFF. The CDR3 DNA reads as TGTGCCAGCAGTTTATATGGTCTTGGGCAGGACACCGGGGAGCTGTTTTTT.

This rearrangement joins TRBV27 to TRBJ1-1; TRBD1 is a possible D gene (6 bases). The CDR3 sequence is 16 residues long. The germline V gene has CDR1 MNHEY and CDR2 SMNVEV (reference sequence). Trimming pared 5 bases from V and 1 base from J, leaving 17 bases between. This CDR3 reads CASSRGGRGENTEAFF. The CDR3 bases are TGTGCCAGCAGTAGGGGGGGGAGGGGAGAGAACACTGAAGCTTTCTTT.

As to this clone: Mismatch with germline at one junction end may stem from a read error. Additional DNA sequences in this sample encode the identical CDR3. The rearrangement joins TRBV3-1 (or the pseudogene TRBV3-2) to TRBJ1-1; D gene uncertain. The CDR3 contains 12 residues. Germline V lookup: CDR1 LGHDT, CDR2 YNNKEL (reference sequence). The CDR3: CASRNMNTEAFF. The CDR3 nucleotides read TGCGCCAGCAGAAACATGAACACTGAAGCTTTCTTT.

The V and J genes are TRBV19 and TRBJ2-3; D gene unclear. Germline-derived CDR1 and CDR2 are LNHDA and SQIVND (reference sequence). The CDR3 runs 14 residues. Trimming stripped 6 bases from V and 2 bases from J, with 12 bases between. For the CDR3, the DNA is TGTGCCAGTAGCCCCTATCAGGCCACAGATACGCAGTATTTT. Translated, it gives CASSPYQATDTQYF.

This clone was seen only once. The genes are TRBV7-2 and TRBJ2-5; 8 bases line up with TRBD1. The CDR3 is 13 residues long. The J segment lost 8 bases and the V segment lost 4 bases, leaving 6 bases of the junction unmatched. Germline V lookup: CDR1 SGHTA, CDR2 FQGNSA. CDR3 DNA: TGTGCCAGCAGCTCGGACAGGGAGGACACCCAGTACTTC. This gives the protein CASSSDREDTQYF.

This chain links TRBV9 with TRBJ2-7; D unclear. With 4 bases removed from V and 1 base from J, the gap between germline ends came to 12 bases. This CDR3 contains 14 residues. CDR1 and CDR2 (germline): SGDLS, YYNGEE. The CDR3 region has the DNA TGTGCCAGCAGCCTTACTCTTACTTCCTACGAGCAGTACTTC. Translating it yields CASSLTLTSYEQYF.

This chain joins TRBV18 and TRBJ1-1, with D hard to call. Germline assignment: CDR1 KGHSH and CDR2 LQKENI. The CDR3 length is 14 residues. Trimming removed 6 bases at V and 0 bases at J, with 11 bases between. This CDR3 reads CASSPSGMNTEAFF. DNA of the CDR3: TGTGCCAGCTCCCCGTCGGGTATGAACACTGAAGCTTTCTTT.

The chain is built from TRBV28 and TRBJ2-3, with TRBD1 matching over 8 bases. Germline V gene sequence: CDR1 MDHEN, CDR2 SYDVKM. Unmatched junction bases numbered 5, after V lost 5 bases and J lost 1 base. The length of the CDR3 is 15 residues. CDR3 coding DNA: TGTGCCAGCAGTCAGGGGGCCGGTGGCACAGATACGCAGTATTTT. Translated, it gives CASSQGAGGTDTQYF. The variable domain in full, completed from reference TRBV28 and TRBJ2-3, reads DVKVTQSSRYLVKRTGEKVFLECVQDMDHENMFWYRQDPGLGLRLIYFSYDVKMKEKGDIPEGYSVSREKKERFSLILESASTNQTSMYLCASSQGAGGTDTQYFGPGTRLTVL.

This rearrangement joins TRBV7-9 to TRBJ1-6; D possibly corresponds to TRBD1 (6 bases). V gave up 6 bases and J gave up 5 bases, with 11 bases separating them. Germline values: CDR1 SEHNR, CDR2 FQNEAQ (reference sequence). The CDR3 runs 14 residues. The CDR3 sequence is CASREGHDNSPLHF. CDR3 coding DNA: TGTGCCAGCAGAGAGGGACACGATAATTCACCCCTCCACTTT.

V gene TRBV5-1 combines with J gene TRBJ1-3; D unclear. The V gene's germline CDR1 is SGHRS and CDR2 YFSETQ. V lost 0 bases to trimming and J lost 4 bases, with 5 bases between them. CDR3 length: 13 residues. The CDR3 region is CASSLGQGNTIYF. DNA of the CDR3: TGCGCCAGCAGCTTGGGGCAGGGAAACACCATATATTTT.

This clone has just one count. This chain links TRBV5-4 with TRBJ2-7; D possibly corresponds to TRBD2 (7 bases). Germline V lookup: CDR1 SGHNT, CDR2 YYREEE (reference sequence). V was pared by 4 bases and J by 3 bases, with 20 bases between. This CDR3 region has 16 residues. DNA of the CDR3: TGTGCCAGCAGCCCTGGCGGGGGCAGGTGGGACTACGAGCAGTACTTC. It yields the protein CASSPGGGRWDYEQYF.

The chain joins TRBV18 to TRBJ2-1; TRBD2 matches at 12 bases. CDR1 KGHSH and CDR2 LQKENI come from the germline V gene. J gave up 5 bases and V 4 bases, and 6 bases lay outside the gene matches. This CDR3 is 16 amino acids long. CDR3 region: CASSLVLAGGHNEQFF. In DNA form, the CDR3 reads TGTGCCAGCTCACTCGTTCTAGCGGGAGGGCACAATGAGCAGTTCTTC.

The chain recombines TRBV28 with TRBJ1-4; TRBD1 is a possible D gene (5 bases). Germline CDR1 reads MDHEN; CDR2 reads SYDVKM. Trimming removed 2 bases at V and 2 bases at J, with 12 bases between. CDR3 length: 16 residues. As DNA, the CDR3 is TGTGCCAGCAGTTTAGCGCAGGGTCTCACTAATGAAAAACTGTTTTTT. It encodes CASSLAQGLTNEKLFF. The whole variable domain, remainder taken from reference TRBV28 and TRBJ1-4, is DVKVTQSSRYLVKRTGEKVFLECVQDMDHENMFWYRQDPGLGLRLIYFSYDVKMKEKGDIPEGYSVSREKKERFSLILESASTNQTSMYLCASSLAQGLTNEKLFFGSGTQLSVL.

This chain uses TRBV24-1 with TRBJ2-1; the match to TRBD2 covers 7 bases. CDR1 is KGHDR and CDR2 is SFDVKD in the germline V gene. Trimming at V came to 1 base and at J to 4 bases, leaving 6 bases not matched to a gene. The CDR3 is made up of 16 amino acids. CDR3 amino acids: CATSDLGGAGYNEQFF. The CDR3 DNA reads TGTGCCACCAGTGATTTAGGCGGAGCGGGATACAATGAGCAGTTCTTC.

V usage is TRBV27 and J usage is TRBJ1-1, with 7 bases that match TRBD1. This CDR3 is 13 amino acids long. Per the germline V gene, CDR1 is MNHEY and CDR2 is SMNVEV (reference sequence). V dropped 3 bases and J dropped 6; count of bases not matched to a gene: 4. CDR3 bases: TGTGCCAGCAGTTTCTACGGGACAGCTGAAGCTTTCTTT. Protein product: CASSFYGTAEAFF.